These 25 T cell receptor beta chains came from one sample sequenced in a study of blood T cell repertoires in COVID-19. Using immunoSEQ multiplex PCR, the repertoire was profiled, and TCRdb retains in-frame clones only, with some absent. The data contain around 56,000 clones, 70% to 90% of them singletons. The specimen was peripheral blood. The receptors come from a man in his fifties or sixties with active or convalescent COVID-19.

The J gene is TRBJ2-3, the V gene TRBV5-1; a weak D match, TRBD1 (6 bases). This CDR3 spans 13 amino acids. Germline values: CDR1 SGHRS, CDR2 YFSETQ. V lost 6 bases and J lost 4, with 12 bases in between. Here the CDR3 reads CASTTGRADTQYF. CDR3 DNA sequence: TGCGCCAGCACCACAGGGCGGGCAGATACGCAGTATTTT.

The rearrangement uses TRBV19 and TRBJ1-2, with TRBD1 identical over 9 bases. V shed 3 bases, J shed 2 bases, and the junction held 1 base outside the gene matches. Germline CDR1 and CDR2: LNHDA and SQIVND (reference sequence). This CDR3 is 14 amino acids long. CDR3 nucleotide sequence: TGTGCCAGTAGTATTACAGGGGGCAACTATGGCTACACCTTC. It is translated as CASSITGGNYGYTF.

The chain joins TRBV19 to TRBJ2-2; 7 bases are a match to TRBD1. The CDR3 length is 16 residues. V gave up 5 bases and J gave up 1 base; unmatched junction bases: 7. Germline V CDR1 and CDR2: LNHDA, SQIVND (reference sequence). The chain's CDR3 is CASSPADRKNTGELFF. In DNA, the CDR3 is TGTGCCAGTAGTCCCGCGGACAGGAAGAACACCGGGGAGCTGTTTTTT.

The chain recombines TRBV30 with TRBJ1-1, with TRBD1 identical over 10 bases. The CDR3 contains 15 residues. Germline V lookup: CDR1 GTSNPN, CDR2 SVGIG (reference sequence). Trimming at V came to 4 bases and at J to 5 bases, leaving 10 bases not matched to a gene. The CDR3 DNA reads as TGTGCCTGGACCCCGGACAGGGGGTTCTCTACTGAAGCTTTCTTT. Protein sequence: CAWTPDRGFSTEAFF.

The rearrangement links TRBV11-3 to TRBJ2-7, with D tentatively TRBD2 (6 bases). V lost 0 bases, J lost 1 base, and 10 bases lay in between. The CDR3 totals 15 residues. The germline V gene has CDR1 SGHNT and CDR2 YENEEA. The CDR3 spells CASSLDAGKSYEQYF. The CDR3 bases are TGTGCCAGCAGCTTAGATGCGGGGAAATCCTACGAGCAGTACTTC.

This chain joins TRBV10-3 and TRBJ2-1; 7 bases are shared with TRBD2. CDR1 and CDR2 (germline): ENHRY, SYGVKD. This CDR3 spans 16 amino acids. J was trimmed by 3 bases and V by 0 bases; bases with no gene match: 5. The CDR3 sequence: CAISESGGRLYNEQFF. The CDR3 DNA follows: TGTGCCATCAGTGAGTCGGGGGGGAGACTCTACAATGAGCAGTTCTTC.

The chain carries TRBV19 and TRBJ2-2; 7 nucleotides agree with TRBD2. V lost 7 bases and J lost 5; bases outside the gene matches: 4. Germline CDR1 LNHDA, CDR2 SQIVND (reference sequence). There are 13 residues in the CDR3. The CDR3 DNA is TGTGCCAGTACCCTCGGGGGGACCGGGGAGCTGTTTTTT. Translating it yields CASTLGGTGELFF.

CDR3 residues: CASSRTGAQPQHF. CDR3 nucleotides: TGTGCCAGCAGCCGGACAGGGGCTCAGCCCCAGCATTTT. The chain combines TRBV13 with TRBJ1-5, with 9 bases matching TRBD1. After removal of 5 bases from V and 6 bases from J, the junction contained 2 bases not matched to a gene. Per the germline V gene, CDR1 is PRHDT and CDR2 is FYEKMQ (reference sequence). The CDR3 has 13 amino acids.

The table lists this clone with many counts. V usage is TRBV7-2 and J usage is TRBJ2-1; no reliable D call. Trimming took off 4 bases at V and 7 bases at J, with 14 bases between the two ends. This CDR3 spans 14 amino acids. Germline CDR1 is SGHTA and CDR2 is FQGNSA. CDR3 loop: CASSSLVGPNEQFF. DNA for the CDR3: TGTGCCAGCAGCTCCCTTGTTGGCCCTAATGAGCAGTTCTTC.

This clone appeared a single time. The rearrangement links TRBV14 to TRBJ2-2; a possible D gene is TRBD1 (6 bases). In germline, CDR1 is SGHDN, CDR2 FVKESK. Trimming removed 2 bases at V and 1 base at J, with 11 bases between. CDR3 length: 16 amino acids. In DNA, the CDR3 is TGTGCCAGCAGCCAACGGACAGATTGGAACACCGGGGAGCTGTTTTTT. As protein: CASSQRTDWNTGELFF.

The J gene is TRBJ2-5, the V gene TRBV3-1 (or the pseudogene TRBV3-2), with 8 bases fitting TRBD1. CDR3 size: 16 residues. The junction had 8 bases not matched to a gene; V was cut back by 0 bases and J by 5 bases. CDR1 and CDR2 (germline): LGHDT, YNNKEL (reference sequence). CDR3: CASSQDWARGLETQYF. The DNA for the CDR3 is TGTGCCAGCAGCCAAGATTGGGCCAGGGGGCTGGAGACCCAGTACTTC.

This chain uses TRBV24-1 with TRBJ2-1, with a possible D match to TRBD2 (5 bases). Per the germline V gene, CDR1 is KGHDR and CDR2 is SFDVKD. The V end lost 4 bases, the J end lost 7 bases, and 16 bases lay between the germline ends. The CDR3 extends over 15 amino acids. CDR3 loop: CATSDLNPGVNEQFF. DNA of the CDR3: TGTGCCACCAGTGACCTGAACCCCGGGGTGAATGAGCAGTTCTTC.

The gene calls are TRBV4-1 and TRBJ1-1, with D possibly being TRBD1 (6 bases). Germline lookup yields CDR1 MGHRA and CDR2 YSYEKL. The germline V and J ends were trimmed by 4 bases and 8 bases, with 32 bases remaining between them. CDR3 length equals 19 residues. The CDR3 bases are TGCGCCAGCAGCCTTGTAAACCTAGGACAGAATAACATAAACCCGGAAGCTTTCTTT. It yields the protein CASSLVNLGQNNINPEAFF.

This clone was seen once. This chain connects TRBV6-5 to TRBJ1-2; TRBD1 agrees at 9 bases. Germline V gene data show CDR1 as MNHEY and CDR2 as SVGAGI. This CDR3 has 14 residues. The V and J ends lost 2 bases and 7 bases, in that order; junction bases with no gene match: 5. CDR3: CASSYTGQGIGYTF. The CDR3 DNA sequence: TGTGCCAGCAGTTACACGGGACAGGGCATTGGCTACACCTTC.

The chain joins TRBV5-1 to TRBJ2-5; D unresolved. The CDR3 loop spans 14 amino acids. CDR1 and CDR2 from the germline V gene are SGHRS and YFSETQ. Trimming pared 5 bases from V and 2 bases from J, leaving 13 bases between. The DNA of the CDR3 is TGCGCCAGCAGTGATTCCAGCGTACAAGAGACCCAGTACTTC. Translated: CASSDSSVQETQYF.

The J gene is TRBJ2-1, the V gene TRBV7-2, with D uncertain. V was pared by 4 bases and J by 12 bases, with 16 bases between. Germline V CDR1 and CDR2: SGHTA, FQGNSA. This CDR3 spans 13 amino acids. The CDR3 bases are TGTGCCAGCAGCTCCCGGTTGAGCGCACGGCAGTTCTTC. This translates into CASSSRLSARQFF.

This clone was seen a handful of times. J is TRBJ2-7 and V is TRBV19; tentatively, D is TRBD1 (5 bases). The germline V gene has CDR1 LNHDA and CDR2 SQIVND (reference sequence). V lost 6 bases and J lost 4, with 25 bases in between. The CDR3 spans 17 residues. The CDR3, as DNA: TGTGCCAGTAGGAAAACACCCCAGACTGGGGCAGGGTACGAGCAGTACTTC. Translated, it gives CASRKTPQTGAGYEQYF.

The J gene is TRBJ2-7, the V gene TRBV21-1; the table assigns TRBD1, which was not confirmed against the DNA. TRBV21-1 is marked as a pseudogene. There are 15 residues in the CDR3. In DNA form, the CDR3 reads TGTGCCAGCAGCAAAGGACAGGGTGAAGACTACGAGCAGTACTTC. Encoded protein: CASSKGQGEDYEQYF.

The gene calls are TRBV27 and TRBJ1-2; 11 bases fit TRBD1. The ends lost 6 bases at V and 3 bases at J; junction bases unmatched: 6. There are 15 residues in the CDR3. CDR1 is MNHEY and CDR2 is SMNVEV in the germline V gene (reference sequence). The CDR3 nucleotides are TGTGCCAGCAGCGAAGGGGGACAGGGGGACTATGGCTACACCTTC. Translated: CASSEGGQGDYGYTF.

The chain joins TRBV7-2 to TRBJ2-3, with 14 bases identical to TRBD2. V lost 4 bases to trimming and J lost 3 bases; unmatched junction nucleotides: 6. The germline gives CDR1 SGHTA, CDR2 FQGNSA. The CDR3 is made up of 17 amino acids. Written as DNA, the CDR3 is TGTGCCAGCAGCTACAGGACTAGCGGGGGGTTAACAGATACGCAGTATTTT. Its translation: CASSYRTSGGLTDTQYF. The entire variable domain, with the rest obtained from reference TRBV7-2 and TRBJ2-3, is as follows: GAGVSQSPSNKVTEKGKDVELRCDPISGHTALYWYRQSLGQGLEFLIYFQGNSAPDKSGLPSDRFSAERTGGSVSTLTIQRTQQEDSAVYLCASSYRTSGGLTDTQYFGPGTRLTVL.

The chain recombines TRBV24-1 with TRBJ2-1; TRBD2 matches at 13 bases. V dropped 1 base and J dropped 7; count of bases not matched to a gene: 3. The germline V gene encodes CDR1 KGHDR and CDR2 SFDVKD. This CDR3 region has 16 residues. CDR3 sequence (DNA): TGTGCCACCAGTGATTTCACTAGCGGGGGGGTGAATGAGCAGTTCTTC. Translating it yields CATSDFTSGGVNEQFF.

The chain employs TRBV5-1 and TRBJ2-3; maybe TRBD2 (5 bases). Germline lookup yields CDR1 SGHRS and CDR2 YFSETQ. This CDR3 region has 16 residues. V was clipped by 0 bases and J by 0 bases, with 11 bases between them. The CDR3 region has the DNA TGCGCCAGCAGCTTGGAAGGACTGGGAAGCACAGATACGCAGTATTTT. Amino acid sequence: CASSLEGLGSTDTQYF.

This sequence joins TRBV6-5 and TRBJ1-6; D might be TRBD1 (5 bases). The CDR3 is made up of 15 amino acids. Trimming left V 7 bases short and J 7 bases short, with 17 bases between. In germline, CDR1 is MNHEY, CDR2 SVGAGI. The CDR3 DNA is TGTGCCAGCACTCGGTCCGGGGGATTAAATTCACCCCTCCACTTT. It translates to CASTRSGGLNSPLHF.

The V and J genes are TRBV19 and TRBJ2-3, with TRBD2 as a possible D gene (7 bases). Trimming pared 1 base from V and 1 base from J, leaving 12 bases between. The CDR3 spans 16 residues. The V gene's germline CDR1 is LNHDA and CDR2 SQIVND (reference sequence). CDR3 DNA: TGTGCCAGTAGTATAGCCGCGCGGGGGCGCACAGATACGCAGTATTTT. As protein: CASSIAARGRTDTQYF.

The rearrangement links TRBV7-2 to TRBJ2-5; tentatively, D is TRBD2 (5 bases). Germline V lookup: CDR1 SGHTA, CDR2 FQGNSA. The CDR3 loop spans 13 amino acids. V shed 3 bases and J shed 1 base, with 6 bases lying between them. CDR3 loop: CASSFSGQETQYF. CDR3 coding DNA: TGTGCCAGCAGCTTCAGCGGCCAAGAGACCCAGTACTTC.